Below, one T cell receptor (beta chain) is given with its context. The target of this receptor is not known. Nothing much larger sits one base from this clone, and base qualities are not available. This sample was included in a study of control samples from healthy donors and cancer patients (dated by TCRdb to the early 2020s). V lost 8 bases and J lost 0 bases; the stretch between them is 8 bases long. Based on the germline V gene, the CDR1 and CDR2 sequences are SGHAT and FQNNGV. The CDR3 covers 12 residues, taking in both the cysteine and the phenylalanine. CDR3 DNA only is kept here, 36 bases in frame from base 1. Library generation was performed with the immunoSEQ multiplex PCR assay. This is the immuneACCESS table as TCRdb keeps it, with only in-frame sequences that have V and J called. A part of the clones is gone; compared with another copy, unresolved V genes explain less than half, and the rest is unexplained. This sample comprises hundreds of thousands of clones, around 90% of them detected only once. The ten biggest clones cover around 6.4% of the sample.

The receptor chain draws on TRBV11-2 and TRBJ2-7; the D gene cannot be named for sure. The specimen was PBMCs. This TCR derives from a man aged 35 to 55 with head and neck cancer. The CDR3 is CASGSSSYEQYF. The DNA reads as follows: TGTGCCAGCGGTTCTAGCTCCTACGAGCAGTACTTC.